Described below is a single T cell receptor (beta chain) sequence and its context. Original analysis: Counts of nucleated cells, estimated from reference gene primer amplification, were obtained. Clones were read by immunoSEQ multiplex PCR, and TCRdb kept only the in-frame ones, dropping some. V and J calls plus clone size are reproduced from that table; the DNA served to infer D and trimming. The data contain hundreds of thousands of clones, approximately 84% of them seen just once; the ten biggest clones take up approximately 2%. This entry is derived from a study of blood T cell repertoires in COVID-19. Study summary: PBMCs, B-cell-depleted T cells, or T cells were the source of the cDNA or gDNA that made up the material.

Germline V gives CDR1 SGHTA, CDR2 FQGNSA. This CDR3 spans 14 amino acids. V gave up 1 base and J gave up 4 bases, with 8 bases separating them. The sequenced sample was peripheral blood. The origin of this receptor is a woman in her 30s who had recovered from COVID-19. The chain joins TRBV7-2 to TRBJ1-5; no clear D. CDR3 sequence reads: CASSLERGNQPQHF. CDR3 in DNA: TGTGCCAGCAGCTTAGAACGGGGAAATCAGCCCCAGCATTTT.